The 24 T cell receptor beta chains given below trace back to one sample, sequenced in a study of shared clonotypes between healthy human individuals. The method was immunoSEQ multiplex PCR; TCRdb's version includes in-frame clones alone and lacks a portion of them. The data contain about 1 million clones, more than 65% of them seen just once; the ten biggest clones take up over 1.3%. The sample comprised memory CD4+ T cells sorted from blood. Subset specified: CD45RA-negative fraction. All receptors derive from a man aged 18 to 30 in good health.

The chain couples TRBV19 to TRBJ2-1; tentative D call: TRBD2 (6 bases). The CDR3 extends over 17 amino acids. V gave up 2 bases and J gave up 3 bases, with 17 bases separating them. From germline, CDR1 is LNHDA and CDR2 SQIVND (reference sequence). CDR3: CASSIYSGPDLYNEQFF. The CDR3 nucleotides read TGTGCCAGTAGTATATATAGCGGCCCGGATCTCTACAATGAGCAGTTCTTC.

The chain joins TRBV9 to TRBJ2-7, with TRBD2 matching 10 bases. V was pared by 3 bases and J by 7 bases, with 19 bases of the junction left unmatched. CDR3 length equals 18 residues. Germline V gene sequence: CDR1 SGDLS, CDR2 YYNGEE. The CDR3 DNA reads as TGTGCCAGCAGCGCACGGACAGACCCGGGACTAGCGATGGGGGAGCAGTACTTC. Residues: CASSARTDPGLAMGEQYF. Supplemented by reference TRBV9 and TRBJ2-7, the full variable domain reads DSGVTQTPKHLITATGQRVTLRCSPRSGDLSVYWYQQSLDQGLQFLIQYYNGEERAKGNILERFSAQQFPDLHSELNLSSLELGDSALYFCASSARTDPGLAMGEQYFGPGTRLTVT.

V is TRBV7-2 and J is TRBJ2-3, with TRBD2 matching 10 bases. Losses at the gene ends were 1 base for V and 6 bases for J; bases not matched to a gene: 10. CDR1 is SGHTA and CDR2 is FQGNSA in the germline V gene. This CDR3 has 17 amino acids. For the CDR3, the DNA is TGTGCCAGCAGCTTAGTGCAAGCGGGAGGGCCAGCGGATACGCAGTATTTT. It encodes CASSLVQAGGPADTQYF.

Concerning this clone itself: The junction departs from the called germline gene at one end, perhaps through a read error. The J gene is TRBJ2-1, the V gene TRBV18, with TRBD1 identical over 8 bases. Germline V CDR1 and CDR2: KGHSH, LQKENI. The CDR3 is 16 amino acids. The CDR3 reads CASSPAGQGSNNEQFF. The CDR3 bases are TGTGCCAGCTCACCCGCAGGACAGGGCTCCAACAATGAGCAGTTCTTC.

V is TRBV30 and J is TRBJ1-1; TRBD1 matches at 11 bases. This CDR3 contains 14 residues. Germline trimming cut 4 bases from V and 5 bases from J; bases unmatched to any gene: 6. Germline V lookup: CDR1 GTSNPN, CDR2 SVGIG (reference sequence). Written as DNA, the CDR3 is TGTGCCTGGATGGGGACAGGGGGGGTGACTGAAGCTTTCTTT. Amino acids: CAWMGTGGVTEAFF. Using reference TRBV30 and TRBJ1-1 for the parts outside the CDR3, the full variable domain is SQTIHQWPATLVQPVGSPLSLECTVEGTSNPNLYWYRQAAGRGLQLLFYSVGIGQISSEVPQNLSASRPQDRQFILSSKKLLLSDSGFYLCAWMGTGGVTEAFFGQGTRLTVV.

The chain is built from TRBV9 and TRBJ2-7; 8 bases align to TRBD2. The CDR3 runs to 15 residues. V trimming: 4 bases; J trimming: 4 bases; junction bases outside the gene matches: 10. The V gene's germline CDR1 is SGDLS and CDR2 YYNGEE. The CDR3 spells CASSPVLADLYEQYF. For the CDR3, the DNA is TGTGCCAGCAGCCCGGTACTAGCGGATCTTTACGAGCAGTACTTC.

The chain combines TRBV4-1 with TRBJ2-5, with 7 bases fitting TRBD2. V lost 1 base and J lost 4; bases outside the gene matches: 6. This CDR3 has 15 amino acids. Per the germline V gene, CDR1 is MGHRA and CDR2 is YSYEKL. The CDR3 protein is CASSQVGLVRETQYF. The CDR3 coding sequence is TGCGCCAGCAGCCAAGTCGGACTAGTTAGAGAGACCCAGTACTTC.

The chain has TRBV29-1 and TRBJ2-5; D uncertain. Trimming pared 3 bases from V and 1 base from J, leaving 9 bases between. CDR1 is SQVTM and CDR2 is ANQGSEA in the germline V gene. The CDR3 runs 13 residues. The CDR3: CSVDSSVQETQYF. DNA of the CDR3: TGCAGCGTTGATTCTTCGGTCCAAGAGACCCAGTACTTC.

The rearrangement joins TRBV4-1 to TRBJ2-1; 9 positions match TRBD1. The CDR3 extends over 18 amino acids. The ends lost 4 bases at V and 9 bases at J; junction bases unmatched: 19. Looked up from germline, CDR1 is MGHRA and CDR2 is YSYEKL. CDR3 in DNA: TGCGCCAGCAGCCTTCAGGGCGGTCCGGGACAGGGAAAGGGTGAGCAGTTCTTC. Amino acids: CASSLQGGPGQGKGEQFF.

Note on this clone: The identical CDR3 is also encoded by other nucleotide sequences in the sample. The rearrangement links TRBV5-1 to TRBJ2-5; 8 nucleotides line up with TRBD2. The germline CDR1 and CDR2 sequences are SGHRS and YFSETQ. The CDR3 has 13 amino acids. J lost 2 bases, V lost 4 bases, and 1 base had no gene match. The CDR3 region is CASSRGGQETQYF. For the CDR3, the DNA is TGCGCCAGCAGCCGGGGGGGACAAGAGACCCAGTACTTC.

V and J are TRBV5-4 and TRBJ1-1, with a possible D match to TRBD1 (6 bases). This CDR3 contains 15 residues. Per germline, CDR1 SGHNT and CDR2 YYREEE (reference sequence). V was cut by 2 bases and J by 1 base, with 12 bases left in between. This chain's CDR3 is CASSFPEGENTEAFF. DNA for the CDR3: TGTGCCAGCAGCTTCCCCGAGGGGGAGAACACTGAAGCTTTCTTT.

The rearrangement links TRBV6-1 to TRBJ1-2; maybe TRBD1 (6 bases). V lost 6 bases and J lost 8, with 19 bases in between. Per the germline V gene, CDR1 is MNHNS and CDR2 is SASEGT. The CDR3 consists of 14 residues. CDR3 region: CASRMRQGNDGYTF. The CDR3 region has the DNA TGTGCCAGCAGAATGAGGCAGGGGAATGACGGCTACACCTTC.

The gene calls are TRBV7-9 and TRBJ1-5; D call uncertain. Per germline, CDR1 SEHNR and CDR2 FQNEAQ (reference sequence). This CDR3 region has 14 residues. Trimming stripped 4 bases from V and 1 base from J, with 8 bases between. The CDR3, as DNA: TGTGCCAGCAGCTCGGCCCTAAGCAATCAGCCCCAGCATTTT. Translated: CASSSALSNQPQHF.

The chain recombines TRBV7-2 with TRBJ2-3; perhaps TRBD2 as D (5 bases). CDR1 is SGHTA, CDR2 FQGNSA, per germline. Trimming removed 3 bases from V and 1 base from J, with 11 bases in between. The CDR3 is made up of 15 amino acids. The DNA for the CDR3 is TGTGCCAGCAGCTTCTCGCTAGCCGGCACAGATACGCAGTATTTT. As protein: CASSFSLAGTDTQYF.

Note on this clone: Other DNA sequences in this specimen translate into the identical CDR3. CDR3: CASSLAGGETQYF. The CDR3 nucleotides read TGTGCCAGCAGCTTAGCAGGGGGAGAGACCCAGTACTTC. The V call is TRBV7-9, the J call TRBJ2-5; perhaps TRBD1 as D (6 bases). V was trimmed by 0 bases and J by 4 bases, leaving 6 bases between them. Germline assignment: CDR1 SEHNR and CDR2 FQNEAQ (reference sequence). The CDR3 totals 13 residues.

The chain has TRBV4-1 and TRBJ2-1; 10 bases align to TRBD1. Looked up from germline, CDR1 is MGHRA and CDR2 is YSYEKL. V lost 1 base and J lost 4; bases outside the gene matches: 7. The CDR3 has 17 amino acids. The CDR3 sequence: CASSQGPGQGSYNEQFF. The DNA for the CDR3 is TGCGCCAGCAGCCAAGGACCGGGACAGGGGTCATACAATGAGCAGTTCTTC.

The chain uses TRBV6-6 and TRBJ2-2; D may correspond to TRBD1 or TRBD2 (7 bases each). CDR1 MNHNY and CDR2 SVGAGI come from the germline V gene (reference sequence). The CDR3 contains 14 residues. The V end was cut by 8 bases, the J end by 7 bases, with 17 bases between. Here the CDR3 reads CASEGGRDSGELFF. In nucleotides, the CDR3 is TGTGCCAGCGAGGGGGGGCGGGACAGCGGGGAGCTGTTTTTT.

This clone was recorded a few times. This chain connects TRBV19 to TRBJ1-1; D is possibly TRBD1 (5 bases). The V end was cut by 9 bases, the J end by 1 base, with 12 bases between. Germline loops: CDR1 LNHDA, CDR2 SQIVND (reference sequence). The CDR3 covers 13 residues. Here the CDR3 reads CASGTTRNTEAFF. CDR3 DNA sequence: TGTGCCAGCGGGACCACCAGGAACACTGAAGCTTTCTTT.

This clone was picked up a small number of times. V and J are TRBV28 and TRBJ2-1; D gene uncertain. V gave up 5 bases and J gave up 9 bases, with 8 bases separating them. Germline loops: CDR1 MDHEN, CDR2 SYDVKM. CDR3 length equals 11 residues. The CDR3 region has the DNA TGTGCCAGCAGTCTGACATTTGAGCAGTTCTTC. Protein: CASSLTFEQFF.

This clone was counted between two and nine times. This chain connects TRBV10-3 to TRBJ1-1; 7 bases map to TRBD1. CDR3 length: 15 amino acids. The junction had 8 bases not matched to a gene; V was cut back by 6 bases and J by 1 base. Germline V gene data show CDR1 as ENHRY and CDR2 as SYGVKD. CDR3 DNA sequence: TGTGCCATCAGGCCCACAACAGGGGAGAACACTGAAGCTTTCTTT. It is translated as CAIRPTTGENTEAFF.

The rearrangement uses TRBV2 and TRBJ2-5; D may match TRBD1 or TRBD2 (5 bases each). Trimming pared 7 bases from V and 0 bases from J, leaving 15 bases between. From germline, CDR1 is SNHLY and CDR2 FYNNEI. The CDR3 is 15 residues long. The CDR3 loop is CASKVGTTYQETQYF. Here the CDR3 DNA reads TGTGCCAGCAAGGTCGGGACCACGTACCAAGAGACCCAGTACTTC.

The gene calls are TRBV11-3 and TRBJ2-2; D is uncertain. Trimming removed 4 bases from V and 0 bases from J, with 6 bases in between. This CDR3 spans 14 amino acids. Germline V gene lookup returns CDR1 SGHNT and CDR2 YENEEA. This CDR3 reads CASSSGANTGELFF. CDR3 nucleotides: TGTGCCAGCAGCTCCGGAGCGAACACCGGGGAGCTGTTTTTT.

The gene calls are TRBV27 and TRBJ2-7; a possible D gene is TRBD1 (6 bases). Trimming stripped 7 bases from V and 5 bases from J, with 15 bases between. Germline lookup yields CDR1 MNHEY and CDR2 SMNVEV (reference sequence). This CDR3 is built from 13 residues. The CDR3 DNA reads TGTGCCAGCAAGATGGACAGTGTCCACGAGCAGTACTTC. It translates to CASKMDSVHEQYF.

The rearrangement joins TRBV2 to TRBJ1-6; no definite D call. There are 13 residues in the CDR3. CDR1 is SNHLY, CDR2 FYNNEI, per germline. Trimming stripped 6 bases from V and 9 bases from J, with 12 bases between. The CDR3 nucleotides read TGTGCCAGCAGCCTGAATGAACGTTCACCCCTCCACTTT. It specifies CASSLNERSPLHF.